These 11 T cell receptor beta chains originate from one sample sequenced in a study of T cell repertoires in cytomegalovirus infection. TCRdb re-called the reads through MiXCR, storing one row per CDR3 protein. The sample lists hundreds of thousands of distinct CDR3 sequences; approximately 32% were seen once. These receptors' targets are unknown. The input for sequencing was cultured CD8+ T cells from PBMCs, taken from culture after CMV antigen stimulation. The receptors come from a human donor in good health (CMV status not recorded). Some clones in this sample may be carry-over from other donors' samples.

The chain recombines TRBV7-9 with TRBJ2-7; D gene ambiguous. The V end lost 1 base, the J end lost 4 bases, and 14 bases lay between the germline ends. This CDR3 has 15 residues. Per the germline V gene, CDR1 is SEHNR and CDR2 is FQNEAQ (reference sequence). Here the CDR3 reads CASSLVDRMGYEQYF. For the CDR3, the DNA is TGTGCCAGCAGCTTAGTGGATAGGATGGGGTACGAGCAGTACTTC.

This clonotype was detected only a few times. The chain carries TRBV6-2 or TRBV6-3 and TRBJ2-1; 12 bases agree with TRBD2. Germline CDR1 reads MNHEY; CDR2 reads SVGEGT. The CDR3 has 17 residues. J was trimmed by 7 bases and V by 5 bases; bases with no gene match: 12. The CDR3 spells CASSTSGGYLPENEQFF. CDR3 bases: TGTGCCAGCAGTACTAGCGGGGGGTACCTCCCCGAAAATGAGCAGTTCTTC.

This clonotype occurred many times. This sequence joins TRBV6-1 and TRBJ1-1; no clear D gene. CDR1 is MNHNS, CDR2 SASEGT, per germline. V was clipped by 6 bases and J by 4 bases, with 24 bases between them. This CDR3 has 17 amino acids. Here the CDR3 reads CASSPWAPPADITEAFF. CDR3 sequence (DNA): TGTGCCAGCAGCCCTTGGGCCCCCCCAGCGGATATCACTGAAGCTTTCTTT.

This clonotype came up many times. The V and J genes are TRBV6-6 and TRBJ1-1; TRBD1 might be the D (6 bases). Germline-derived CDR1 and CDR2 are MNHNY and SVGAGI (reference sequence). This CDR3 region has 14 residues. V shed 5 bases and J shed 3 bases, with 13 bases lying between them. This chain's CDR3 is CASSPRGLDTEAFF. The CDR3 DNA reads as TGTGCCAGCAGTCCCAGGGGCCTGGACACTGAAGCTTTCTTT.

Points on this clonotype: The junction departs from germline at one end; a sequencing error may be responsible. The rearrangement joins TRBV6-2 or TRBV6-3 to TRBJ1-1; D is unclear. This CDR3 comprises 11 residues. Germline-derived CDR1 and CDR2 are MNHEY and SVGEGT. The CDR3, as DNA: TGTGCCAGCAGTTACTCTATGGACGAGGTCTTT. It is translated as CASSYSMDEVF.

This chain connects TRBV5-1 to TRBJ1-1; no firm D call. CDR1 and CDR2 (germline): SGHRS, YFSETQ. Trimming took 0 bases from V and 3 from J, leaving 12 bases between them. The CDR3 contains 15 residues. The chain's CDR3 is CASSLDGMRYTEAFF. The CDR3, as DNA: TGCGCCAGCAGCTTGGATGGGATGCGATACACTGAAGCTTTCTTT.

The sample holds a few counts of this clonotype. The CDR3 reads CASRGPYEQYV. As DNA, the CDR3 is TGTGCCAGTCGAGGACCCTACGAGCAGTACGTC. The V call is TRBV6-2 or TRBV6-3, the J call TRBJ2-7; D not resolved. Germline loops: CDR1 MNHEY, CDR2 SVGEGT. The CDR3 has 11 residues. Trimming shortened V by 9 bases and J by 2 bases, and 8 bases separated the two germline ends.

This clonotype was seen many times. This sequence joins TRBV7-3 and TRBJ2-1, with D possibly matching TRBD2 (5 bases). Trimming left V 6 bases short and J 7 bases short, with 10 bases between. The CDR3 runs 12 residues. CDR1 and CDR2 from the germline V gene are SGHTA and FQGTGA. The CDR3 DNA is TGTGCCAGCAGTCAAACGGGGAATGAGCAGTTCTTC. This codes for CASSQTGNEQFF.

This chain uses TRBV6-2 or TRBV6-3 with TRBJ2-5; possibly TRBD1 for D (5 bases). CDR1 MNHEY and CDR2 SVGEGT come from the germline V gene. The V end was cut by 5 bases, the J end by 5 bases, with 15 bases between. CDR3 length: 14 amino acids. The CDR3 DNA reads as TGTGCCAGCAGTCGCACCCCAGGGCTGGAGACCCAGTACTTC. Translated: CASSRTPGLETQYF.

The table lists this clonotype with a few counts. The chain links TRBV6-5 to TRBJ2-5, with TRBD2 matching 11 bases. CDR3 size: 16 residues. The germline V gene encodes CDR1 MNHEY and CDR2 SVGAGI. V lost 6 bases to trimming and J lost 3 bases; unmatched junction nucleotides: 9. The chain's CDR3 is CASRVAGGPSKETQYF. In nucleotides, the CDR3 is TGTGCCAGCAGGGTAGCGGGGGGGCCCTCGAAAGAGACCCAGTACTTC.

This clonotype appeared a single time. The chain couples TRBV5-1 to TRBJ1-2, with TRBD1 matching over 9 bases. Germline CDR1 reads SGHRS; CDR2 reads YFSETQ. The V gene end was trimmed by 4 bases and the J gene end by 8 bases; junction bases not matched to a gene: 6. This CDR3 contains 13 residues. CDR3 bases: TGCGCCAGCAGCCCGGGACAGGGAAAAGGCTACACCTTC. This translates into CASSPGQGKGYTF.